The rows below give T cell receptor beta chains drawn from one sample of a study of spatial heterogeneity in lung cancer. TCRdb re-derived calls from the 5' RACE reads in MiXCR, one entry per CDR3 protein. The data contain around 12,000 distinct CDR3 sequences, 5% to 6.5% of them singletons. Sequencing used lung tumor tissue, obtained at surgery. These receptors all come from a male donor with early-stage non-small cell lung cancer. The CDR3 runs from the conserved cysteine through the conserved F or W. The order of the fields is clone size, J gene, D gene, V gene, CDR3 DNA, CDR3 protein. The D gene is left open where the match is weak. Size is stated for part of the rows, as once, few or many counts, or as a class when the clone is expanded.

clone size: many; J gene: TRBJ2-7; D gene: TRBD1; V gene: TRBV28; CDR3 DNA: TGTGCCAGCAGTACCGGGACAGCTGCCTACGAGCAGTACTTC; CDR3 protein: CASSTGTAAYEQYF
clone size: many; J gene: TRBJ1-3; D gene: TRBD1; V gene: TRBV2; CDR3 DNA: TGTGCCAGCAGGGGGACAGGGATACGCTCTGGAAACACCATATATTTT; CDR3 protein: CASRGTGIRSGNTIYF
clone size: medium-sized; J gene: TRBJ2-7; D gene: TRBD1; V gene: TRBV5-1; CDR3 DNA: TGCGCCAGCAGCTTGGCGACGGGGACAGGGTACGACGAGCAGTACTTC; CDR3 protein: CASSLATGTGYDEQYF
clone size: many; J gene: TRBJ2-5; D gene: TRBD2; V gene: TRBV7-3; CDR3 DNA: TGTGCCAGCGGTAGCGGGGGGGCCTCAGAGACCCAGTACTTC; CDR3 protein: CASGSGGASETQYF
clone size: many; J gene: TRBJ1-4; D gene: .; V gene: TRBV19; CDR3 DNA: TGTGCCAGTAGTTTCCGGGACTTCGCCCGCGGCGAAAAACTGTTTTTT; CDR3 protein: CASSFRDFARGEKLFF
clone size: many; J gene: TRBJ1-2; D gene: TRBD1; V gene: TRBV29-1; CDR3 DNA: TGCAGCCTCCGGGCCGGACAGGGGACGGGCTACACCTTC; CDR3 protein: CSLRAGQGTGYTF
clone size: many; J gene: TRBJ2-3; D gene: .; V gene: TRBV4-3; CDR3 DNA: TGCGCCAGCAGCCAAGCCAGGCTGCCAGATACGCAGTATTTT; CDR3 protein: CASSQARLPDTQYF
clone size: medium-sized; J gene: TRBJ2-1; D gene: TRBD2; V gene: TRBV11-2; CDR3 DNA: TGTGCCAGCAGCTTAGATGTGATTCGAGCGGGAGAGCAGTTCTTC; CDR3 protein: CASSLDVIRAGEQFF
clone size: many; J gene: TRBJ2-5; D gene: TRBD1; V gene: TRBV6-2/TRBV6-3; CDR3 DNA: TGTGCCAGCATCGGACAGGGGGAGACCCAGTACTTC; CDR3 protein: CASIGQGETQYF
clone size: many; J gene: TRBJ1-4; D gene: .; V gene: TRBV29-1; CDR3 DNA: TGCAGCGTTGAAAAGACGAGAAACGATGAAAAACTGTTTTTT; CDR3 protein: CSVEKTRNDEKLFF
clone size: many; J gene: TRBJ2-5; D gene: TRBD1; V gene: TRBV7-9; CDR3 DNA: TGTGCCAGCAGCTCCAGGACAGGGTATTTTATGGAGACCCAGTACTTC; CDR3 protein: CASSSRTGYFMETQYF
clone size: many; J gene: TRBJ1-2; D gene: TRBD1; V gene: TRBV20-1; CDR3 DNA: TGCAGTGCTAGAAAAGACAGGGGGGCCAACTATGGCTACACCTTC; CDR3 protein: CSARKDRGANYGYTF
clone size: .; J gene: TRBJ1-6; D gene: .; V gene: TRBV27; CDR3 DNA: TGTGCCAGCAGTTTAGGGGGGTTTAATTCACCCCTCCACTTT; CDR3 protein: CASSLGGFNSPLHF
clone size: few; J gene: TRBJ1-2; D gene: .; V gene: TRBV25-1; CDR3 DNA: TGTGCCAGCAGTGACAGGGCCTCCAACTATGGCTACACCTTC; CDR3 protein: CASSDRASNYGYTF
clone size: many; J gene: TRBJ2-3; D gene: TRBD2; V gene: TRBV5-4; CDR3 DNA: TGTGCCAGCAGCGGAGGGACTAGCGGGGAAAGCACAGATACGCAGTATTTT; CDR3 protein: CASSGGTSGESTDTQYF
clone size: many; J gene: TRBJ1-2; D gene: TRBD1; V gene: TRBV6-5; CDR3 DNA: TGTGCCAGCAGTTCACCGGGACAGGGGGTGAATGGCTACACCTTC; CDR3 protein: CASSSPGQGVNGYTF
clone size: .; J gene: TRBJ1-6; D gene: .; V gene: TRBV6-6; CDR3 DNA: TGTGCCAGCAGCCCCAGGTGGGCGAGCTCCTATAATTCACCCCTCCACTTT; CDR3 protein: CASSPRWASSYNSPLHF
clone size: many; J gene: TRBJ2-3; D gene: .; V gene: TRBV27; CDR3 DNA: TGTGCCAGCAGTTTGAGCGGCACAGATACGCAGTATTTT; CDR3 protein: CASSLSGTDTQYF
clone size: many; J gene: TRBJ1-1; D gene: .; V gene: TRBV29-1; CDR3 DNA: TGCAGCGTTGGATTGAGGGGGAGTGAAGCTTTCTTT; CDR3 protein: CSVGLRGSEAFF
clone size: many; J gene: TRBJ1-5; D gene: .; V gene: TRBV28; CDR3 DNA: TGTGCCAGCAGTTCATTCCTCCTGCCCCAGCATTTT; CDR3 protein: CASSSFLLPQHF
clone size: many; J gene: TRBJ1-6; D gene: TRBD1; V gene: TRBV15; CDR3 DNA: TGTGCCACCAGCAGAGGACAGGGAGGATCACCCCTCCACTTT; CDR3 protein: CATSRGQGGSPLHF
clone size: .; J gene: TRBJ1-5; D gene: TRBD1; V gene: TRBV6-4; CDR3 DNA: TGTGCCAGCAGGACTGGGGACAGTTATCAGCCCCAGCATTTT; CDR3 protein: CASRTGDSYQPQHF
clone size: few; J gene: TRBJ2-3; D gene: .; V gene: TRBV5-1; CDR3 DNA: TGCGCCAGCAGCTTGTGGGGAGACACAGATACGCAGTATTTT; CDR3 protein: CASSLWGDTDTQYF
clone size: .; J gene: TRBJ2-5; D gene: TRBD1; V gene: TRBV7-2; CDR3 DNA: TGTGCCAGCAGCTCAGAGACAGGGCGAGGAGAGACCCAGTACTTC; CDR3 protein: CASSSETGRGETQYF
clone size: many; J gene: TRBJ2-2; D gene: .; V gene: TRBV7-9; CDR3 DNA: TGTGCCAGCAGCTTAATGGTTACCGGGGAGCTGTTTTTT; CDR3 protein: CASSLMVTGELFF
clone size: many; J gene: TRBJ2-1; D gene: TRBD2; V gene: TRBV20-1; CDR3 DNA: TGCAGTGCTAGAAGGACTAGCGGGAGGGTCAATGAGCAGTTCTTC; CDR3 protein: CSARRTSGRVNEQFF
clone size: .; J gene: TRBJ1-5; D gene: .; V gene: TRBV20-1; CDR3 DNA: TGCAGTGCCCCGACCGGGGGAGTATATCAGCCCCAGCATTTT; CDR3 protein: CSAPTGGVYQPQHF
clone size: many; J gene: TRBJ1-5; D gene: TRBD1; V gene: TRBV5-1; CDR3 DNA: TGCGCCAGCAGCTGGACAGGGGATAGCAATCAGCCCCAGCATTTT; CDR3 protein: CASSWTGDSNQPQHF
clone size: many; J gene: TRBJ2-7; D gene: .; V gene: TRBV12-5; CDR3 DNA: TGTGCTAGTGTCTGGAAGGGACCAGGACCTGATTACGAGCAGTACTTC; CDR3 protein: CASVWKGPGPDYEQYF
clone size: many; J gene: TRBJ2-6; D gene: .; V gene: TRBV20-1; CDR3 DNA: TGCAGTGCTCCCCGGCGCCCTGGGGCCAACGTCCTGACTTTC; CDR3 protein: CSAPRRPGANVLTF
clone size: many; J gene: TRBJ2-5; D gene: .; V gene: TRBV5-1; CDR3 DNA: TGCGCCAGCAGGACAAAAGAGACCCAGTACTTC; CDR3 protein: CASRTKETQYF
clone size: many; J gene: TRBJ2-7; D gene: TRBD1; V gene: TRBV20-1; CDR3 DNA: TGCAGTGCTAGAAGGACAGGGATTTACGAGCAGTACTTC; CDR3 protein: CSARRTGIYEQYF
clone size: many; J gene: TRBJ1-1; D gene: .; V gene: TRBV5-5; CDR3 DNA: TGTGCCAGCAGCTTGGTGGGGGGCGGCTACACTGAAGCTTTCTTT; CDR3 protein: CASSLVGGGYTEAFF
clone size: medium-sized; J gene: TRBJ2-6; D gene: .; V gene: TRBV6-2/TRBV6-3; CDR3 DNA: TGTGCCAGCATCGGACCCTCTGGGGCCAACGTCCTGACTTTC; CDR3 protein: CASIGPSGANVLTF
clone size: many; J gene: TRBJ2-1; D gene: TRBD2; V gene: TRBV7-8; CDR3 DNA: TGTGCCAGCAGTTCACTAGCGGGGGGGTACAATGAGCAGTTCTTC; CDR3 protein: CASSSLAGGYNEQFF
clone size: many; J gene: TRBJ2-1; D gene: .; V gene: TRBV5-1; CDR3 DNA: TGCGCCAGCAGCTTTGGCGTCAGCTCCTACAATGAGCAGTTCTTC; CDR3 protein: CASSFGVSSYNEQFF
clone size: many; J gene: TRBJ1-3; D gene: TRBD1; V gene: TRBV4-3; CDR3 DNA: TGCGCCAGCAGCCAGGATTTACCGGGACAGGGGAACCTCTACTCTGGAAACACCATATATTTT; CDR3 protein: CASSQDLPGQGNLYSGNTIYF
clone size: few; J gene: TRBJ2-6; D gene: .; V gene: TRBV11-1; CDR3 DNA: TGTGCCAGCAGCTTTCGGCCAGGGTTGACATCTGGGGCCAACGTCCTGACTTTC; CDR3 protein: CASSFRPGLTSGANVLTF
clone size: many; J gene: TRBJ2-1; D gene: .; V gene: TRBV7-8; CDR3 DNA: TGTGCCAGCAGCTTAAAGGTTTCCATCCGGGGTTACAATGAGCAGTTCTTC; CDR3 protein: CASSLKVSIRGYNEQFF
clone size: many; J gene: TRBJ2-7; D gene: TRBD1; V gene: TRBV7-2; CDR3 DNA: TGTGCCAGCAGCTTACTGACAGGGAAGCAGCAGTACTTC; CDR3 protein: CASSLLTGKQQYF
clone size: many; J gene: TRBJ2-5; D gene: .; V gene: TRBV20-1; CDR3 DNA: TGCAGTGCTAGAGAAGGTCGTTTGGGGAGGCAGACCCAGTACTTC; CDR3 protein: CSAREGRLGRQTQYF
clone size: many; J gene: TRBJ1-6; D gene: .; V gene: TRBV20-1; CDR3 DNA: TGCAGTGCTAGAGTAGGGGCGTCGGGTTCACCCCTCCACTTT; CDR3 protein: CSARVGASGSPLHF
clone size: many; J gene: TRBJ1-2; D gene: .; V gene: TRBV29-1; CDR3 DNA: TGCAGCGTTGAAGAACCGGCTAGAGGCTACACCTTC; CDR3 protein: CSVEEPARGYTF
clone size: many; J gene: TRBJ1-2; D gene: .; V gene: TRBV30; CDR3 DNA: TGTGCCTGGACCGACAGTAACTATGGCTACACCTTC; CDR3 protein: CAWTDSNYGYTF